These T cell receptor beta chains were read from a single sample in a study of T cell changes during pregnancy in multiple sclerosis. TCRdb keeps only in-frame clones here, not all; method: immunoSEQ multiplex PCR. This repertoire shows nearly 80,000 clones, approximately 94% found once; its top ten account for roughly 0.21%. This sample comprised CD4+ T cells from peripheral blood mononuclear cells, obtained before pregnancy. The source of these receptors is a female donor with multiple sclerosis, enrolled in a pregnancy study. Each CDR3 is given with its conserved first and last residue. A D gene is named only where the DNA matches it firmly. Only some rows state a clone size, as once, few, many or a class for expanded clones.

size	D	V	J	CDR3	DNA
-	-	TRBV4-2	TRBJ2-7	CASSRTPLYEQYF	TGTGCCAGCAGTCGAACTCCCCTCTACGAGCAGTACTTC
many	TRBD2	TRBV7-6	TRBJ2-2	CASSMGTSGSSELFF	TGTGCCAGCAGCATGGGGACTAGCGGGAGTTCGGAGCTGTTTTTT
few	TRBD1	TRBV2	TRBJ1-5	CASTGTANQPQHF	TGTGCCAGCACCGGGACAGCTAATCAGCCCCAGCATTTT
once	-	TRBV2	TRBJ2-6	CASLPDFGANVLTF	TGTGCCAGCCTACCGGACTTTGGGGCCAACGTCCTGACTTTC
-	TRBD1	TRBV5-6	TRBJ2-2	CASSFVRTGGTGELFF	TGTGCCAGCAGCTTTGTTCGGACAGGGGGCACCGGGGAGCTGTTTTTT
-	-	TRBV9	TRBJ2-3	CASSVQGGGTSTDTQYF	TGTGCCAGCAGCGTTCAGGGCGGCGGTACCAGCACAGATACGCAGTATTTT
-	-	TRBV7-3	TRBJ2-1	CASSLGGEQFF	TGTGCCAGCAGCTTGGGGGGTGAGCAGTTCTTC
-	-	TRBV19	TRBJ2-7	CASSLTGSSYEQYF	TGTGCCAGTAGTCTGACAGGAAGCTCCTACGAGCAGTACTTC
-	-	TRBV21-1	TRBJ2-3	CAARGGTDTQYF	TGTGCCGCCCGGGGTGGCACAGATACGCAGTATTTT
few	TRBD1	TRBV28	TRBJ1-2	CASSGGQPHYGYTF	TGTGCCAGCAGTGGGGGACAGCCCCACTATGGCTACACCTTC
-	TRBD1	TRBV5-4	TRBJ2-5	CASSPQGTGEETQYF	TGTGCCAGCAGCCCTCAGGGGACAGGGGAAGAGACCCAGTACTTC
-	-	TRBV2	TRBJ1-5	CASSVPGNNQPQHF	TGTGCCAGCAGTGTTCCGGGGAACAATCAGCCCCAGCATTTT
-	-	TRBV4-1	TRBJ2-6	CASSQPTVSGANVLTF	TGCGCCAGCAGCCAACCTACAGTCTCTGGGGCCAACGTCCTGACTTTC
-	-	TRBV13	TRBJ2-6	CASSPRGRGTGANVLTF	TGTGCCAGCAGCCCCAGGGGCAGGGGTACTGGGGCCAACGTCCTGACTTTC
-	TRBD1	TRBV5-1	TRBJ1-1	CASSWTLQGGEAFF	TGCGCCAGCAGCTGGACCCTACAGGGGGGAGAAGCTTTCTTT
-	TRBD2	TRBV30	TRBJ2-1	CAWSGTGTSGGASSRRSYNEQFF	TGTGCCTGGAGTGGGACAGGGACTAGCGGGGGGGCCAGTTCTCGCCGCTCCTACAATGAGCAGTTCTTC
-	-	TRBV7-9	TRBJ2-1	CASSSDRSYNEQFF	TGTGCCAGCAGCTCTGATCGTAGTTACAATGAGCAGTTCTTC
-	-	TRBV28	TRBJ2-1	CASSPPGLSSSSYNEQFF	TGTGCCAGCAGTCCCCCGGGACTGAGCTCGAGCTCCTACAATGAGCAGTTCTTC
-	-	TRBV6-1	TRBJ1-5	CASKAGGGNQPQHF	TGTGCCAGCAAAGCCGGTGGAGGCAATCAGCCCCAGCATTTT
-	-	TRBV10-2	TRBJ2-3	CASRIQESHKSSTDTQYF	TGCGCCAGCAGGATCCAGGAATCCCATAAGTCTAGCACAGATACGCAGTATTTT
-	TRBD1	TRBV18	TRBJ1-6	CASSQTGDNSPLHF	TGTGCCAGCTCACAAACAGGGGACAATTCACCCCTCCACTTT
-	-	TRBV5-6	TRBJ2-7	CASSLTDSYEQYF	TGTGCCAGCAGCTTGACAGATTCCTACGAGCAGTACTTC
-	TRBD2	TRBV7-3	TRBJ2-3	CASSQGLAGTDTQYF	TGTGCCAGCAGTCAAGGACTAGCGGGAACAGATACGCAGTATTTT
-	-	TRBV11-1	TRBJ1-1	CASSFGATNTEAFF	TGTGCCAGCAGCTTCGGAGCAACTAACACTGAAGCTTTCTTT
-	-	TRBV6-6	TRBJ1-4	CASSSGTSTNEKLFF	TGTGCCAGCAGTTCCGGGACATCAACTAATGAAAAACTGTTTTTT
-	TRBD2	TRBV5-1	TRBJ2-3	CASSLLLAGEDTQYF	TGCGCCAGCAGCTTGCTACTAGCGGGGGAAGATACGCAGTATTTT
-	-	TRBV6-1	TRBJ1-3	CASSDQGLPGNTIYF	TGTGCCAGCAGTGATCAGGGGCTCCCCGGAAACACCATATATTTT
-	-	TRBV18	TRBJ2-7	CASSPNPPGDEQYF	TGTGCCAGCTCACCAAACCCCCCCGGGGACGAGCAGTACTTC
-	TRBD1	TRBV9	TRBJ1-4	CASSATSGQGVEKLFF	TGTGCCAGCAGCGCCACTTCGGGACAGGGTGTTGAAAAACTGTTTTTT
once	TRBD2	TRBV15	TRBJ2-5	CATSSRAGAGQETQYF	TGTGCCACCAGCAGTAGAGCGGGAGCCGGTCAAGAGACCCAGTACTTC
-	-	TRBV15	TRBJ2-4	CATSRETGGTAIQYF	TGTGCCACCAGCAGAGAAACAGGTGGTACTGCCATTCAGTACTTC
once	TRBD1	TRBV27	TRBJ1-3	CASSTSRTGAGNTIYF	TGTGCCAGCAGTACTTCCCGGACAGGGGCAGGAAACACCATATATTTT
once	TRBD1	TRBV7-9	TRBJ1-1	CASSRGQSNTEAFF	TGTGCCAGCAGCCGGGGACAGTCGAACACTGAAGCTTTCTTT
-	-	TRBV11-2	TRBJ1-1	CASSPDWSEAFF	TGTGCCAGCAGCCCGGACTGGAGTGAAGCTTTCTTT
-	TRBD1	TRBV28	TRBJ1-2	CASSPLGQGNYGYTF	TGTGCCAGCAGTCCCCTCGGACAGGGGAACTATGGCTACACCTTC
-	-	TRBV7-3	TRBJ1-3	CASSANGGAGNTIYF	TGTGCCAGCAGCGCCAACGGGGGGGCTGGAAACACCATATATTTT
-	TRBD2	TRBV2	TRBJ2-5	CASTLAGGRETQYF	TGTGCCAGCACCTTAGCGGGGGGGCGGGAGACCCAGTACTTC
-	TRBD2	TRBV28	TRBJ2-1	CASSPWTSGSKNEQFF	TGTGCCAGCAGTCCATGGACTAGCGGGAGTAAGAATGAGCAGTTCTTC
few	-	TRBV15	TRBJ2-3	CATSRAIGGGGDTQYF	TGTGCCACCAGCAGAGCAATCGGAGGGGGCGGAGATACGCAGTATTTT
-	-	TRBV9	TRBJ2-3	CASSVVAVPDTQYF	TGTGCCAGCAGCGTAGTGGCAGTCCCAGATACGCAGTATTTT
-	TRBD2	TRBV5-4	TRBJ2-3	CASSFGGGSDTQYF	TGTGCCAGCAGCTTCGGGGGGGGCTCAGATACGCAGTATTTT
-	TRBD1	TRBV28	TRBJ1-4	CASSPLGTGEEEKLFF	TGTGCCAGCAGTCCACTGGGGACAGGGGAGGAGGAAAAACTGTTTTTT